A selection of T cell receptor beta chains follows, all from one sample in a study of Graves' ophthalmopathy and Graves' hyperthyroidism. TCRdb re-derived calls from the multiplex PCR reads in MiXCR, one entry per CDR3 protein. The table has around 1,000,000 distinct CDR3 sequences, about 38% seen once. The specimen sequenced was peripheral blood or thyroid tissue (not recorded which). These receptors were obtained from an adult man with Graves' hyperthyroidism. Both conserved end residues are trimmed from each CDR3. Clone size is not always given. Where it is, it says once, few, many or a class for expanded clones.

V gene,clone size,J gene,CDR3 protein
TRBV12-3/TRBV12-4,NA,TRBJ2-7,ASRPNARNEQY
TRBV24-1,NA,TRBJ2-2,ATSDNGFTGELF
TRBV2,few,TRBJ2-2,ASSETYRNTGELF
TRBV12-3/TRBV12-4,many,TRBJ2-2,ASSFGLGELF
TRBV12-3/TRBV12-4,many,TRBJ1-5,ASSLGGPNQPQH
TRBV19,NA,TRBJ2-7,ASSVDRDEQY
TRBV25-1,NA,TRBJ1-2,ASLQWYGYT
TRBV6-6,NA,TRBJ1-2,ASTRTGTYGYT
TRBV2,many,TRBJ2-7,ASEAPRLAYEQY
TRBV19,many,TRBJ1-5,ASSIWSHQPQH
TRBV5-1,NA,TRBJ1-2,ASSWNSGVYGYT
TRBV3-1,few,TRBJ1-1,ASSHPGENTEAF
TRBV20-1,many,TRBJ1-5,SARDTGDLQPQH
TRBV20-1,NA,TRBJ1-2,SALDRNYGYT
TRBV7-9,NA,TRBJ2-2,ASSQARLREVGGELF
TRBV2,many,TRBJ1-1,ASSEGAGEAF
TRBV24-1,few,TRBJ1-2,ATTANYGYT
TRBV7-9,many,TRBJ1-1,ASRKTGTESEAF
TRBV29-1,many,TRBJ2-7,SVEQTGGNSYEQY
TRBV12-3/TRBV12-4,few,TRBJ2-7,ASSLWPVWAVDEQY
TRBV10-3,NA,TRBJ1-6,AISVFGGNSPLH
TRBV29-1,many,TRBJ1-6,SVRFDGSNSPLH
TRBV7-2,NA,TRBJ1-3,ASSPRQGMGNTIY
TRBV12-3/TRBV12-4,many,TRBJ2-5,ASSPGTSREETQY
TRBV18,NA,TRBJ2-5,ASSHSRYQETQY
TRBV19,NA,TRBJ1-1,ASSIQSGANTEAF
TRBV29-1,many,TRBJ2-2,SVEPGSGELF
TRBV19,many,TRBJ1-1,ASSIRGMNTEAF
TRBV4-3,many,TRBJ2-5,ASSQDASGGETQY
TRBV11-2,NA,TRBJ1-1,ASAYRGPVEAF
TRBV9,NA,TRBJ1-1,ASSAETGGNTEAF
TRBV11-2,NA,TRBJ2-6,ASTPLAGANVLT
TRBV10-3,NA,TRBJ1-5,AISDEDNQPQH
TRBV7-6,NA,TRBJ2-7,ASTDTGTYEQY
TRBV14,NA,TRBJ2-2,ASSLWTGRELF
TRBV20-1,few,TRBJ1-2,SARADM
TRBV10-3,many,TRBJ1-1,AIRETGTNTEAF
TRBV12-3/TRBV12-4,many,TRBJ1-5,ASRVTGQPQH
TRBV29-1,NA,TRBJ2-5,SVDPLGGQETQY
TRBV2,few,TRBJ2-2,ASSDTLAGPNTGELF
TRBV2,NA,TRBJ1-2,ASSWGPLGGVDYGYT
TRBV7-2,many,TRBJ1-2,ASSGRGASYGYT
TRBV15,many,TRBJ2-2,ATSGDRGSGELF
TRBV29-1,NA,TRBJ2-5,SVEKDTQY
TRBV7-2,many,TRBJ2-2,ASSLRTGPNTGELF
TRBV7-9,NA,TRBJ2-7,ASRAPGQGSEQY
TRBV6-2/TRBV6-3,many,TRBJ2-7,ASGTGIEQY
TRBV7-6,NA,TRBJ2-2,ASSFPSTGELF
TRBV6-5,few,TRBJ2-7,ASRWGGQGTYEQY
TRBV5-1,NA,TRBJ2-5,ASTLEGGRGETQY